The rows below give T cell receptor beta chains drawn from one sample of a study of post-analysis software for immune sequencing data. TCRdb re-analysed the PCR reads in MiXCR, keeping a single row per CDR3 protein. Of hundreds of thousands of distinct CDR3 sequences listed, approximately 34% are singletons. Sequencing used blood. The receptors were gathered from a girl between 5 and 17 years old with multiple sclerosis. Both conserved end residues are part of each CDR3. Each record gives: D gene, clone size, V gene, J gene, CDR3 protein, CDR3 DNA. A D gene is named only where the DNA matches it firmly. Clone sizes are given selectively: once, few, many, or a class where the clone is expanded.

TRBD1	many	TRBV6-5	TRBJ1-4	CASSSETGAELFF	TGTGCCAGCAGTTCCGAGACAGGGGCGGAACTGTTTTTT
NA	NA	TRBV4-1	TRBJ1-6	CASSQGKGKKDSPPHF	TGCGCCAGCAGCCAAGGAAAGGGGAAAAAAGATTCACCCCCCCACTTT
NA	many	TRBV12-3/TRBV12-4	TRBJ1-5	CASSAYQGNQPQHF	TGTGCCAGCAGTGCGTACCAGGGCAATCAGCCCCAGCATTTT
NA	NA	TRBV15	TRBJ2-1	CATGRTTSRSNNEQFF	TGTGCCACCGGGAGGACCACCAGTCGTAGTAACAATGAGCAGTTCTTC
TRBD2	many	TRBV10-2	TRBJ2-1	CASRESGLAGGYNEQFF	TGCGCCAGCAGGGAGTCGGGACTAGCGGGGGGATACAATGAGCAGTTCTTC
TRBD1	many	TRBV20-1	TRBJ2-5	CSAIGGTGQETQYF	TGCAGTGCAATAGGAGGGACAGGGCAAGAGACCCAGTACTTC
NA	NA	TRBV6-5	TRBJ2-2	CASSYSLGDLTGELFF	TGTGCCAGCAGTTACTCGCTAGGGGACCTCACCGGGGAGCTGTTTTTT
NA	NA	TRBV20-1	TRBJ2-7	CSARVQNRDGYEQYF	TGCAGTGCTAGAGTACAAAACAGGGATGGCTACGAGCAGTACTTC
TRBD1	many	TRBV4-1	TRBJ2-4	CASSQVRDRANIQYF	TGCGCCAGCAGCCAAGTCCGGGACAGGGCGAACATTCAGTACTTC
NA	few	TRBV5-1	TRBJ1-6	CASSLDDTVGSPLHF	TGCGCCAGCAGCTTGGACGACACCGTCGGGTCACCCCTCCACTTT
NA	many	TRBV20-1	TRBJ2-3	CSARPSTSTDTQYF	TGCAGTGCTAGACCCTCGACTAGCACAGATACGCAGTATTTT
NA	many	TRBV5-1	TRBJ1-5	CASSLVGGGAQPQHF	TGCGCCAGCAGCTTGGTCGGGGGTGGAGCCCAGCCCCAGCATTTT
NA	few	TRBV5-1	TRBJ2-4	CASSFRSCGLSADEQYF	TGCGCCAGCAGCTTTAGGTCTTGCGGTTTAAGCGCGGATGAGCAGTACTTC
NA	once	TRBV12-5	TRBJ2-2	CASALELGGELFF	TGTGCTAGTGCCCTCGAGTTGGGCGGGGAGCTGTTTTTT
TRBD2	NA	TRBV12-3/TRBV12-4	TRBJ2-1	CASRTTSGRANEQFF	TGTGCCAGCAGGACGACTAGCGGGAGGGCGAATGAGCAGTTCTTC
NA	NA	TRBV12-3/TRBV12-4	TRBJ1-2	CASRTRRDYGYTF	TGTGCCAGCCGGACAAGGCGGGACTATGGCTACACCTTC
TRBD1	many	TRBV15	TRBJ2-3	CATSRDGQALLDTQYF	TGTGCCACCAGCAGAGATGGACAGGCGCTCTTGGATACGCAGTATTTT
NA	many	TRBV9	TRBJ2-3	CASSLAEGSTDTQYF	TGTGCCAGCAGCTTAGCGGAGGGGAGCACAGATACGCAGTATTTT
NA	many	TRBV7-9	TRBJ1-1	CASSLLPGRAMNTEAFF	TGTGCCAGCAGCTTACTGCCAGGGAGAGCTATGAACACTGAAGCTTTCTTT
NA	NA	TRBV12-3/TRBV12-4	TRBJ1-1	CASSLGRFVTEAFF	TGTGCCAGCAGCCTTGGGAGGTTTGTCACTGAAGCTTTCTTT
TRBD1	NA	TRBV10-1	TRBJ2-3	CASGADRGRADTQYF	TGCGCCAGCGGGGCCGACAGGGGGAGAGCAGATACGCAGTATTTT
NA	many	TRBV24-1	TRBJ2-5	CATSDTGPGETQYF	TGTGCCACCAGTGACACAGGGCCGGGAGAGACCCAGTACTTC
NA	few	TRBV6-5	TRBJ1-1	CASSPRGTLNTEAFF	TGTGCCAGCAGCCCACGGGGGACTTTGAACACTGAAGCTTTCTTT
NA	many	TRBV3-1	TRBJ2-1	CASSPLPLSSYNEQFF	TGTGCCAGCAGTCCCCTCCCGCTCAGCTCCTACAATGAGCAGTTCTTC
NA	many	TRBV7-3	TRBJ2-1	CASSATPLAIIANEQFF	TGTGCCAGCAGCGCCACCCCCCTAGCCATAATAGCTAATGAGCAGTTCTTC
TRBD2	many	TRBV27	TRBJ2-1	CASSLSLAGDNEQFF	TGTGCCAGCAGTTTATCCCTAGCGGGGGACAATGAGCAGTTCTTC
TRBD1	many	TRBV20-1	TRBJ1-2	CSARGTPGQGGEDYGYTF	TGCAGTGCTAGAGGAACCCCGGGACAGGGTGGAGAAGACTATGGCTACACCTTC
TRBD1	many	TRBV7-2	TRBJ2-5	CASSPRQGSQETQYF	TGTGCCAGCAGCCCCAGACAGGGCTCCCAAGAGACCCAGTACTTC
NA	NA	TRBV5-1	TRBJ1-1	CASNPWGQNTEAFF	TGCGCCAGCAACCCTTGGGGTCAGAACACTGAAGCTTTCTTT
NA	few	TRBV25-1	TRBJ1-3	CASSDSYRSGNTIYF	TGTGCCAGCAGTGATTCCTACCGCTCTGGAAACACCATATATTTT
NA	few	TRBV3-1	TRBJ2-1	CTSRDTGAKHEQFF	TGTACCAGCCGGGATACAGGAGCAAAACATGAGCAGTTCTTC
TRBD1	many	TRBV27	TRBJ2-1	CASTRDSSYNEQFF	TGTGCCAGCACCCGGGACAGCTCCTACAATGAGCAGTTCTTC
TRBD2	NA	TRBV6-5	TRBJ2-3	CASSYLGGGTRDTQYF	TGTGCCAGCAGTTATCTCGGGGGAGGGACTAGGGATACGCAGTATTTT
NA	NA	TRBV18	TRBJ2-5	CASSALQGETQYF	TGTGCCAGCTCAGCCCTACAGGGAGAGACCCAGTACTTC
NA	many	TRBV4-1	TRBJ1-1	CASSQGRSTEAFF	TGCGCCAGCAGCCAAGGCCGTTCCACTGAAGCTTTCTTT
NA	many	TRBV29-1	TRBJ2-3	CSVGATLSTDTQYF	TGCAGCGTAGGAGCGACCTTGAGCACAGATACGCAGTATTTT
NA	NA	TRBV6-1	TRBJ2-1	CASSDTRMYEQFF	TGTGCCAGCAGTGATACCAGGATGTATGAGCAGTTCTTC
NA	NA	TRBV5-1	TRBJ2-7	CASRRGPSYEQYF	TGCGCCAGCAGGCGGGGACCCTCCTACGAGCAGTACTTC
NA	few	TRBV12-3/TRBV12-4	TRBJ2-7	CASRRTPSYEQYF	TGTGCCAGCAGGCGGACACCATCCTACGAGCAGTACTTC
NA	NA	TRBV7-6	TRBJ2-7	CASSLSDVYEQYF	TGTGCCAGCAGCTTATCCGACGTCTACGAGCAGTACTTC
TRBD1	few	TRBV6-5	TRBJ1-5	CASSYSRQGARSNQPQHF	TGTGCCAGCAGTTACTCGAGGCAGGGGGCGCGCAGCAATCAGCCCCAGCATTTT
TRBD2	NA	TRBV12-3/TRBV12-4	TRBJ2-7	CASSTSGSPFEQYF	TGTGCCAGCAGTACCAGCGGGAGTCCCTTCGAGCAGTACTTC
TRBD1	NA	TRBV9	TRBJ2-5	CASSVRDRGEEETQYF	TGTGCCAGCAGCGTCCGGGACAGGGGGGAGGAAGAGACCCAGTACTTC
NA	many	TRBV7-2	TRBJ2-5	CASSLELVGETQYF	TGTGCCAGCAGCTTAGAACTAGTTGGAGAGACCCAGTACTTC
TRBD2	NA	TRBV20-1	TRBJ2-3	CSALAGATDTQYF	TGCAGTGCTTTGGCGGGAGCCACAGATACGCAGTATTTT
NA	few	TRBV12-3/TRBV12-4	TRBJ1-2	CASRGPVPGHTF	TGTGCCAGCAGAGGTCCCGTTCCTGGCCACACCTTC
NA	NA	TRBV7-2	TRBJ2-1	CASSQYAAEQFF	TGTGCCAGCAGCCAGTATGCGGCTGAGCAGTTCTTC
NA	NA	TRBV18	TRBJ2-5	CAGSLPQETQYF	TGTGCCGGCTCACTACCCCAAGAGACCCAGTACTTC
NA	few	TRBV28	TRBJ1-6	CAWSMYRERSPLHF	TGTGCCTGGTCCATGTACAGAGAAAGGTCACCCCTCCACTTT
TRBD2	few	TRBV29-1	TRBJ2-1	CSVGTSGGNEQFF	TGCAGCGTTGGGACTAGCGGAGGCAATGAGCAGTTCTTC
TRBD1	NA	TRBV5-1	TRBJ2-7	CASSSWTGIDEQYF	TGCGCCAGCAGCTCGTGGACAGGGATCGACGAGCAGTACTTC
NA	many	TRBV20-1	TRBJ1-2	CSARDTGRLTNYGYTF	TGCAGTGCTAGAGATACAGGGCGCCTGACTAACTATGGCTACACCTTC
TRBD1	many	TRBV20-1	TRBJ2-4	CSARDPRTGSNIQYF	TGCAGTGCTAGAGACCCTCGGACAGGGTCAAACATTCAGTACTTC
NA	NA	TRBV20-1	TRBJ1-2	CSASGQTNYGYTF	TGCAGTGCTAGTGGGCAGACGAACTATGGCTACACCTTC
NA	NA	TRBV4-1	TRBJ2-7	CASSQFALPRYEQYF	TGCGCCAGCAGCCAATTCGCCCTACCCCGGTACGAGCAGTACTTC